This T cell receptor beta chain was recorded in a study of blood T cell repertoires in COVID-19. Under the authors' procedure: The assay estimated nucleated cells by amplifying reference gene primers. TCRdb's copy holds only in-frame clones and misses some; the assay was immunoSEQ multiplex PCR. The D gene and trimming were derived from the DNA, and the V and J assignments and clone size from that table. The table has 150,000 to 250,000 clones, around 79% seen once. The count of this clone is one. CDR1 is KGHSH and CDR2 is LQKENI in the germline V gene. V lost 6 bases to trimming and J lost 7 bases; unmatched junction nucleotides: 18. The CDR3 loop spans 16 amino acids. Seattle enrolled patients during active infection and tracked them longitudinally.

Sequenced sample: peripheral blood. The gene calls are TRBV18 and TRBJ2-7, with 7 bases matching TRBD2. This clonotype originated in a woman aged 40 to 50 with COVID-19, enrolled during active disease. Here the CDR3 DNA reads TGTGCCAGCTCCCCCCTTACGGGGAGCGGGATGGAAGAGCAGTACTTC. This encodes CASSPLTGSGMEEQYF.